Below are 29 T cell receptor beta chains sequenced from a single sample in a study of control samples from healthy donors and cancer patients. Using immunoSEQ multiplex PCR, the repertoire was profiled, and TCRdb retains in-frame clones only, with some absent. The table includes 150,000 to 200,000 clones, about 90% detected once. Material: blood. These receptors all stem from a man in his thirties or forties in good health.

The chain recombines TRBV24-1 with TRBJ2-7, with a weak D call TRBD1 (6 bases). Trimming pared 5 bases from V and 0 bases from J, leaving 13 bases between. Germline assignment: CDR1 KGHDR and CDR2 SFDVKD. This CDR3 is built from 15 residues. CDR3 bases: TGTGCCACCAGTGGCCCGACAGGTACCTCCTACGAGCAGTACTTC. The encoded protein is CATSGPTGTSYEQYF.

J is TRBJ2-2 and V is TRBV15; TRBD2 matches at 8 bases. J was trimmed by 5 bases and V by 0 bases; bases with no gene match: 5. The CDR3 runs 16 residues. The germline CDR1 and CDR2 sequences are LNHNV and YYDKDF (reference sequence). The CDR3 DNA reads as TGTGCCACCAGCAGAGAATTGAGCGGGAGAACCGGGGAGCTGTTTTTT. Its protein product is CATSRELSGRTGELFF.

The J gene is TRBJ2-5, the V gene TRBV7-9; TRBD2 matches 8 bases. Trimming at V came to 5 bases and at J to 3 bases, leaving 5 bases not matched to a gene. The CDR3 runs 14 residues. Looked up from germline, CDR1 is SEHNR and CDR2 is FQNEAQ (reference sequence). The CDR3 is CASSPSGSKETQYF. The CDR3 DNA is TGTGCCAGCAGCCCAAGCGGGAGTAAAGAGACCCAGTACTTC.

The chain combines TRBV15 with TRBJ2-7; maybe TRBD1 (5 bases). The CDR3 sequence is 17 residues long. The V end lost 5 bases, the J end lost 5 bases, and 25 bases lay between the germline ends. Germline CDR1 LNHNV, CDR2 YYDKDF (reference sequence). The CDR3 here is CATSPSRQGYRLDEQYF. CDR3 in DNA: TGTGCCACCAGCCCTTCTCGTCAGGGATACAGATTGGACGAGCAGTACTTC.

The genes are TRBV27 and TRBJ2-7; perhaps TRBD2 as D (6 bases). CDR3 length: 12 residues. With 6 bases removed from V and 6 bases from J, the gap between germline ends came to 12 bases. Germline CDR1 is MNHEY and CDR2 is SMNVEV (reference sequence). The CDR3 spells CASSPQGGEQYF. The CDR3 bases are TGTGCCAGCAGCCCGCAGGGAGGCGAGCAGTACTTC.

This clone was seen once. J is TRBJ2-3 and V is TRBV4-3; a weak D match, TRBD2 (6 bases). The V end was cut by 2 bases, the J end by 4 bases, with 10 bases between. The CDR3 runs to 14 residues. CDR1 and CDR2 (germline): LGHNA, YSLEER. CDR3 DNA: TGCGCCAGCAGCCAACTGAGGGAGGCAGATACGCAGTATTTT. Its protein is CASSQLREADTQYF.

CDR3 residues: CASSLWTGGPYEQYF. The CDR3 bases are TGTGCCAGCAGCTTATGGACAGGGGGACCCTACGAGCAGTACTTC. This chain joins TRBV7-2 and TRBJ2-7; 10 bases fit TRBD1. J gave up 2 bases and V 2 bases, and 3 bases lay outside the gene matches. The CDR3 runs to 15 residues. CDR1 is SGHTA and CDR2 is FQGNSA in the germline V gene. Complete variable domain (other parts from reference TRBV7-2 and TRBJ2-7): GAGVSQSPSNKVTEKGKDVELRCDPISGHTALYWYRQSLGQGLEFLIYFQGNSAPDKSGLPSDRFSAERTGGSVSTLTIQRTQQEDSAVYLCASSLWTGGPYEQYFGPGTRLTVT.

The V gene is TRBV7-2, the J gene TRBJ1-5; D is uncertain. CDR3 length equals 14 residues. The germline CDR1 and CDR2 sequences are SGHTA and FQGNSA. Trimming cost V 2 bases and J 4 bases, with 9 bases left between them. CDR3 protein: CASSLKGVNQPQHF. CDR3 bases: TGTGCCAGCAGCTTAAAGGGTGTGAATCAGCCCCAGCATTTT. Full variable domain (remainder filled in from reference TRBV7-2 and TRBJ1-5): GAGVSQSPSNKVTEKGKDVELRCDPISGHTALYWYRQSLGQGLEFLIYFQGNSAPDKSGLPSDRFSAERTGGSVSTLTIQRTQQEDSAVYLCASSLKGVNQPQHFGDGTRLSIL.

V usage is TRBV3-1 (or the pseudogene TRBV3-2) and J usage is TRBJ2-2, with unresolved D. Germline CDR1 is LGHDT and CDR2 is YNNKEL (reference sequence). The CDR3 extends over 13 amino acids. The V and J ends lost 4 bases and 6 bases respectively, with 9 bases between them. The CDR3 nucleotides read TGTGCCAGCAGCCGAGGTACCCCCGGGGAGCTGTTTTTT. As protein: CASSRGTPGELFF.

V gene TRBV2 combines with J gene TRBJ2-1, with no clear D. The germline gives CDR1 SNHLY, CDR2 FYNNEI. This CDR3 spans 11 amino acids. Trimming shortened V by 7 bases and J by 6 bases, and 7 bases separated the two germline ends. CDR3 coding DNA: TGTGCCAGCACTTACATCAATGAGCAGTTCTTC. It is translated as CASTYINEQFF.

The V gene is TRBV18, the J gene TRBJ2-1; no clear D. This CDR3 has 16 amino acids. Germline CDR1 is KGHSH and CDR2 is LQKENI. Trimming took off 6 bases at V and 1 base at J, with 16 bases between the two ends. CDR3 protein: CASSPPGSLSYNEQFF. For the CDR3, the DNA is TGTGCCAGCTCCCCCCCCGGATCTTTATCCTACAATGAGCAGTTCTTC.

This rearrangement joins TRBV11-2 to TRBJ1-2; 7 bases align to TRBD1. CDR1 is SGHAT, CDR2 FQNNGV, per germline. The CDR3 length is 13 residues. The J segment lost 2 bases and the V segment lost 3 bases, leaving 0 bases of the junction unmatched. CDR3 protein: CASSLGQNYGYTF. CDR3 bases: TGTGCCAGCAGCTTGGGACAGAACTATGGCTACACCTTC. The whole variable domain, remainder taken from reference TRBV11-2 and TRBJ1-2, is EAGVAQSPRYKIIEKRQSVAFWCNPISGHATLYWYQQILGQGPKLLIQFQNNGVVDDSQLPKDRFSAERLKGVDSTLKIQPAKLEDSAVYLCASSLGQNYGYTFGSGTRLTVV.

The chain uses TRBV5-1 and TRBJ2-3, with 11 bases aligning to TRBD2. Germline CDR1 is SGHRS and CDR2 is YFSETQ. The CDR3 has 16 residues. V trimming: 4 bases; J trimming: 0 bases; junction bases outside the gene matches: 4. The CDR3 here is CASSVGTSGSTDTQYF. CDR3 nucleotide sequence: TGCGCCAGCAGCGTAGGGACTAGCGGAAGCACAGATACGCAGTATTTT.

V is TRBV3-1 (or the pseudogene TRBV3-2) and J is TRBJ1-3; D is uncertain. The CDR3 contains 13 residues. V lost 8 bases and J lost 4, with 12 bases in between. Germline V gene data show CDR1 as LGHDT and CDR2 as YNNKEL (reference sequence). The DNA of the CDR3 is TGTGCCAGCGCCGCGGCGGGAGGAAACACCATATATTTT. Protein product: CASAAAGGNTIYF.

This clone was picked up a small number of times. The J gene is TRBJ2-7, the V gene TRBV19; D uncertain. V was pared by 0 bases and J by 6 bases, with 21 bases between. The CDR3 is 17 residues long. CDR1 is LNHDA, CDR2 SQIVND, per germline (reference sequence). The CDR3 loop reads CASSIDLSETLTREQYF. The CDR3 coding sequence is TGTGCCAGTAGTATAGATCTATCGGAGACGCTCACTCGCGAGCAGTACTTC.

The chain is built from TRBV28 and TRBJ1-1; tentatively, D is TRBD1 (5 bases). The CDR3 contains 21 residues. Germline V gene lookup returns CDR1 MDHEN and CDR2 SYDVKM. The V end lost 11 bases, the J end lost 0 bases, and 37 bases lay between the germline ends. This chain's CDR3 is CAASSFSRDGGGDRMNTEAFF. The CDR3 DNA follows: TGTGCCGCCAGCAGTTTTTCCCGGGATGGCGGGGGTGACAGAATGAACACTGAAGCTTTCTTT.

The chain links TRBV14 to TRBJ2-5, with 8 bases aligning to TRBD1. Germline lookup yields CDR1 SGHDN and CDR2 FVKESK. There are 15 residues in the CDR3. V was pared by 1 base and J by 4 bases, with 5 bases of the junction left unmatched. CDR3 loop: CASSQGDRTIETQYF. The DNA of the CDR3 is TGTGCCAGCAGCCAAGGGGACAGGACTATAGAGACCCAGTACTTC.

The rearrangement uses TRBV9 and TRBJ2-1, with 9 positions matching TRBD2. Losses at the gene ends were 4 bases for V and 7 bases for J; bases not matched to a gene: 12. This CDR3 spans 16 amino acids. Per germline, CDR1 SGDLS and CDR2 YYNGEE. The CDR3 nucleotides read TGTGCCAGCAGCTCCCACCTGGGACTAGCATCAAATGAGCAGTTCTTC. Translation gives CASSSHLGLASNEQFF.

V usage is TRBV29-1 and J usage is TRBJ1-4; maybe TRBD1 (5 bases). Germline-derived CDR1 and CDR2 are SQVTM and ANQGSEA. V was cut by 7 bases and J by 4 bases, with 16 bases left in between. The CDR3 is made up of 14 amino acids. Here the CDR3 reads CSASEGQINEKLFF. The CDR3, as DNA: TGCAGCGCCTCGGAGGGGCAGATTAATGAAAAACTGTTTTTT.

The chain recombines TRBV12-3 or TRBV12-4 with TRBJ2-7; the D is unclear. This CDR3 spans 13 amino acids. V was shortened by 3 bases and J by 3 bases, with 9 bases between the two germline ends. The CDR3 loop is CASSLNSNYEQYF. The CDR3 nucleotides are TGTGCCAGCAGTTTGAACTCGAACTACGAGCAGTACTTC.

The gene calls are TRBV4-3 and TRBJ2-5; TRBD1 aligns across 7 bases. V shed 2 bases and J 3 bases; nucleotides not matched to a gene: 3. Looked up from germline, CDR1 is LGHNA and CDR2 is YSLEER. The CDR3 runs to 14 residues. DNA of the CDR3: TGCGCCAGCAGCCAATCGGGACAGAAAGAGACCCAGTACTTC. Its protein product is CASSQSGQKETQYF.

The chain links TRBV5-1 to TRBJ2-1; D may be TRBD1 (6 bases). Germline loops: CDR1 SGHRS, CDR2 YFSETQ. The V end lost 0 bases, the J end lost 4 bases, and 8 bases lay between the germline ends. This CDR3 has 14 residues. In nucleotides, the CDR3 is TGCGCCAGCAGCTTGGGACAGGATTACAATGAGCAGTTCTTC. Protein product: CASSLGQDYNEQFF.

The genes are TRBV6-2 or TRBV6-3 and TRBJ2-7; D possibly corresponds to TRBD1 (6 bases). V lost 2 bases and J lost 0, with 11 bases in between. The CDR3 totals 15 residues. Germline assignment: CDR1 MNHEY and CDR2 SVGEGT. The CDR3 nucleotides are TGTGCCAGCAGTTACGTAACAGGGAGCTCCTACGAGCAGTACTTC. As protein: CASSYVTGSSYEQYF.

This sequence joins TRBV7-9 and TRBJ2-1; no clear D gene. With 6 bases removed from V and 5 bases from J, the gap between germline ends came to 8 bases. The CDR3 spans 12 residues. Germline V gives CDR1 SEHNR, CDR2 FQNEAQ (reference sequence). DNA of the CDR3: TGTGCCAGCAGTCGACTGGACAATGAGCAGTTCTTC. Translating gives CASSRLDNEQFF.

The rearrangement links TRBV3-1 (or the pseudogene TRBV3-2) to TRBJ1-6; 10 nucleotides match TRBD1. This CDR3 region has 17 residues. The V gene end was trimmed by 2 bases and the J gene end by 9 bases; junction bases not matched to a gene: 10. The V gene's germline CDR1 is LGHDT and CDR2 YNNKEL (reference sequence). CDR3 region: CASSQPGQGKRSSPLHF. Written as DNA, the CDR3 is TGTGCCAGCAGCCAACCGGGACAGGGGAAAAGATCTTCACCCCTCCACTTT.

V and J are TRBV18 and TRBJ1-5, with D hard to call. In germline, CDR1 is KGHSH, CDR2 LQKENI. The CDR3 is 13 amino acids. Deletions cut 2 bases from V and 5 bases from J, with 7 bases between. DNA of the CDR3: TGTGCCAGCTCACCATCGTGGGATCAGCCCCAGCATTTT. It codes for CASSPSWDQPQHF.

In DNA form, the CDR3 reads TGTGCCAGCAGCTTCCAGGCCGAGCAGTACTTC. Amino acids: CASSFQAEQYF. V gene TRBV7-2 combines with J gene TRBJ2-7; D gene unclear. This CDR3 has 11 amino acids. Trimming removed 3 bases from V and 6 bases from J, with 6 bases in between. Germline lookup yields CDR1 SGHTA and CDR2 FQGNSA.

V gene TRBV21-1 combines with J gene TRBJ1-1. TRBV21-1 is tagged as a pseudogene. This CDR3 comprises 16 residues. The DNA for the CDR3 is TGTGCCAGCAGCAAAGAACGGAGGGTTAGGGACACTGAAGCTTTCTTT. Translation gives CASSKERRVRDTEAFF.

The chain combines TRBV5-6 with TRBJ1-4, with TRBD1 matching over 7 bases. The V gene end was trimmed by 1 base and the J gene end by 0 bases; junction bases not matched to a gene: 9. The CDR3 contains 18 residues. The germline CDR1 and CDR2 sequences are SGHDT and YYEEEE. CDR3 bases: TGTGCCAGCAGCTTGACTGTCGGGACAGTTGCAACTAATGAAAAACTGTTTTTT. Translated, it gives CASSLTVGTVATNEKLFF. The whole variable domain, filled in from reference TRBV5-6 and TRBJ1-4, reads DAGVTQSPTHLIKTRGQQVTLRCSPKSGHDTVSWYQQALGQGPQFIFQYYEEEERQRGNFPDRFSGHQFPNYSSELNVNALLLGDSALYLCASSLTVGTVATNEKLFFGSGTQLSVL.